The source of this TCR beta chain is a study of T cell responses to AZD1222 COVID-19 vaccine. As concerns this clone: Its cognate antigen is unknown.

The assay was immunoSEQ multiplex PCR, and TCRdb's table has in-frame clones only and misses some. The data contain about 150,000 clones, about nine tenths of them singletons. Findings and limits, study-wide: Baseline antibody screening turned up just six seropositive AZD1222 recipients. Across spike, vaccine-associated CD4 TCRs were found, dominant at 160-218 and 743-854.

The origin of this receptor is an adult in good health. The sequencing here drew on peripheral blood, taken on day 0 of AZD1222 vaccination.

The CDR3 DNA follows: TGTGCCAGCAGACAACGACTCGGCGGGGGGGCCGGCGGGGAGCTGTTTTTT. Translated: CASRQRLGGGAGGELFF. The chain combines TRBV27 with TRBJ2-2, with TRBD2 matching 9 bases. Germline assignment: CDR1 MNHEY and CDR2 SMNVEV (reference sequence). V dropped 6 bases and J dropped 7; count of bases not matched to a gene: 15. The CDR3 extends over 17 amino acids.